These T cell receptor beta chains were read from a single sample in a study of OX40 agonist ivuxolimab in advanced cancers. TCRdb keeps only in-frame clones here, not all; method: immunoSEQ multiplex PCR. The table includes about 90,000 clones, around 87% detected once. The source was CD4+ or CD8+ T cells sorted from blood, collected in a trial of the OX40 agonist ivuxolimab. The receptors stem from an adult with an advanced solid tumor such as melanoma, head and neck, liver or kidney cancer. Each CDR3 is given with its conserved first and last residue. Only part of the rows carry a size: once, few, many, or a class if the clone is expanded.

clone size	V gene	J gene	CDR3 protein
NA	TRBV19	TRBJ2-6	CASSIQRGGSGANVLTF
NA	TRBV5-1	TRBJ1-4	CASSLVVFGTHEKLFF
NA	TRBV7-8	TRBJ1-5	CASSPGAHQSQPQHF
NA	TRBV6-1	TRBJ1-2	CASSPGQANYGYTF
NA	TRBV6-1	TRBJ1-1	CASSEVPSLTEAFF
NA	TRBV15	TRBJ1-6	CATSRPDSRSPLHF
NA	TRBV11-3	TRBJ2-7	CASSKGPANEQYF
NA	TRBV6-5	TRBJ1-6	CASRYDGRSENSPLHF
NA	TRBV5-4	TRBJ2-7	CASSPPGGDLYEQYF
NA	TRBV11-1	TRBJ2-5	CASSLNRATGTQYF
NA	TRBV6-5	TRBJ2-7	CASSYSRGNEQYF
NA	TRBV5-1	TRBJ2-1	CASSLAVRSYNEQFF
NA	TRBV30	TRBJ2-5	CAWGRAGGGETQYF
NA	TRBV29-1	TRBJ1-1	CSGGAWGVGTEAFF
NA	TRBV5-1	TRBJ2-2	CASSFYRGRTDTGELFF
NA	TRBV5-1	TRBJ1-1	CASSLTGVTEAFF
NA	TRBV19	TRBJ2-7	CASSIFGRGKAYEQYF
NA	TRBV5-1	TRBJ2-7	CASSSITRNTYEQYF
NA	TRBV5-1	TRBJ1-2	CASRSRVNYGYTF
few	TRBV5-8	TRBJ2-2	CASSKTLGNTGELFF
NA	TRBV28	TRBJ2-7	CASSFPLRGLAGANYEQYF
NA	TRBV6-1	TRBJ2-2	CASTLTWGTGGELFF
NA	TRBV28	TRBJ1-5	CASRMLSGSGQPQHF
NA	TRBV7-3	TRBJ2-7	CASSLGLGGYEQYF
NA	TRBV28	TRBJ2-1	CASSLGGWGEQFF
NA	TRBV25-1	TRBJ2-6	CASSDSTHSGANVLTF
NA	TRBV19	TRBJ2-7	CASSNPGGSYEQYF
NA	TRBV5-1	TRBJ2-7	CASSLSTASSYEQYF
NA	TRBV5-1	TRBJ1-6	CASSLAAQGSSNSPLHF
NA	TRBV5-1	TRBJ2-1	CASRSGTSGREYNEQFF
NA	TRBV5-4	TRBJ2-3	CASSLGQGAADTQYF
NA	TRBV7-7	TRBJ2-5	CASSLGTGFKETQYF
NA	TRBV28	TRBJ1-5	CASSLYSNQPQHF
NA	TRBV7-2	TRBJ1-5	CASTPSANSNQPQHF
NA	TRBV7-2	TRBJ2-7	CASSLGPGVDRGRRYEQYF
NA	TRBV28	TRBJ2-1	CATIQGGGWNEQFF
NA	TRBV30	TRBJ1-1	CAWSGSSYTEAFF
NA	TRBV30	TRBJ1-2	CAWTPTENYGYTF
NA	TRBV30	TRBJ2-7	CAWKMGHFSYEQYF
NA	TRBV27	TRBJ1-6	CASSPGTGYSPLHF
NA	TRBV27	TRBJ1-3	CASSFREGAGNTIYF
NA	TRBV10-3	TRBJ2-4	CAISDQLAKNIQYF
NA	TRBV2	TRBJ2-4	CASGQGAKNIQYF